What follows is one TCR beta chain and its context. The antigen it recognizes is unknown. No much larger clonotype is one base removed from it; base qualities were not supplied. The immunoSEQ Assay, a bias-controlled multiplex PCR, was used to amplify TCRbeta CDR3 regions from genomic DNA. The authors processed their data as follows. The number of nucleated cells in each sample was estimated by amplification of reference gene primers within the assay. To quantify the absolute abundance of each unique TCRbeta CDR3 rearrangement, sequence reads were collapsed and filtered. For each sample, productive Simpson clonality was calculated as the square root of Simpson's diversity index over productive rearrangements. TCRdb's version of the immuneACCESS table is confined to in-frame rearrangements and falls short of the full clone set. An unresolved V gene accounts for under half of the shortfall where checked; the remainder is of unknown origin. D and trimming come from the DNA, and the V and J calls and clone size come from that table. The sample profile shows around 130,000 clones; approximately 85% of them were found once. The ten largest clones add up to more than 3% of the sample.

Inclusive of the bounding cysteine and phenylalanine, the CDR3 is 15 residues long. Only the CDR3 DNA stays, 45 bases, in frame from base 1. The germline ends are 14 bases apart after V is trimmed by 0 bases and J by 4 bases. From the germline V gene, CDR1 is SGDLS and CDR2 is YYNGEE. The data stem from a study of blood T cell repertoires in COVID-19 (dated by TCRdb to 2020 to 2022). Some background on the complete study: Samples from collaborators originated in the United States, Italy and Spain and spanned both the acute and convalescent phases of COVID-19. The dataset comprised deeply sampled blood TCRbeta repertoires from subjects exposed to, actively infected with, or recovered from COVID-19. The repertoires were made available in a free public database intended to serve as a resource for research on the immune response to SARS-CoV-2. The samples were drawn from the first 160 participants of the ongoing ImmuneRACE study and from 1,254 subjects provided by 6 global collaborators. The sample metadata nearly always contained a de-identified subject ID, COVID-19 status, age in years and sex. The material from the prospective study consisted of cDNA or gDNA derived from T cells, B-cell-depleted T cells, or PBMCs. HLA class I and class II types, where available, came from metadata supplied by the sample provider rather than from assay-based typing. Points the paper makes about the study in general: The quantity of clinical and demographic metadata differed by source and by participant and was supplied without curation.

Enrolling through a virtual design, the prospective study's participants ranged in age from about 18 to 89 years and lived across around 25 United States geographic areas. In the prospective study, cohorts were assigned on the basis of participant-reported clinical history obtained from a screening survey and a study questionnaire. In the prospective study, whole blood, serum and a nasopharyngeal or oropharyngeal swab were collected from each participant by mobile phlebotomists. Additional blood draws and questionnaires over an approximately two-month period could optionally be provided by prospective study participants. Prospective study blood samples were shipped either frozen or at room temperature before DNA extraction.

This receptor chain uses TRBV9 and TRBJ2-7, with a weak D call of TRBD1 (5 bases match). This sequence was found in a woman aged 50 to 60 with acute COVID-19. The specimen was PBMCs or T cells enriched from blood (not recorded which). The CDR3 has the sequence CASSVAHLGPYEQYF. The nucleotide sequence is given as TGTGCCAGCAGCGTAGCTCATTTGGGGCCATACGAGCAGTACTTC.